A selection of T cell receptor beta chains follows, all from one sample in a study of OX40 agonist ivuxolimab in advanced cancers. Produced via immunoSEQ multiplex PCR; TCRdb's table is partial and in-frame only. The data hold approximately 50,000 clones, with about nine tenths observed a single time. This specimen was CD4+ or CD8+ T cells sorted from blood, taken in a trial of the OX40 agonist ivuxolimab. The source of these receptors is an adult with an advanced solid tumor such as melanoma, head and neck, liver or kidney cancer. Both conserved end residues are part of each CDR3. D genes are given only for firm matches. Clone size is shown for a subset of rows, as once, few, many or a class of expanded clone.

CDR3aa: CASSLESEVPQYF
CDR3nt: TGTGCCAGCAGCTTGGAATCGGAGGTCCCGCAGTATTTT
j_gene: TRBJ2-3
d_gene: NA
v_gene: TRBV11-2
abundance: NA

CDR3aa: CASSVREEKVQYF
CDR3nt: TGTGCCAGCAGTGTGAGGGAGGAAAAGGTCCAGTACTTC
j_gene: TRBJ2-5
d_gene: NA
v_gene: TRBV6-1
abundance: NA

CDR3aa: CASSLGTAGRYGYTF
CDR3nt: TGTGCCAGCAGCTTAGGGACGGCGGGCCGCTATGGCTACACCTTC
j_gene: TRBJ1-2
d_gene: NA
v_gene: TRBV7-9
abundance: NA

CDR3aa: CASSPPQFSGPGELFF
CDR3nt: TGTGCCAGCTCACCACCTCAGTTCTCGGGACCCGGGGAGCTGTTTTTT
j_gene: TRBJ2-2
d_gene: NA
v_gene: TRBV18
abundance: NA

CDR3aa: CASSSTGTGNWEAFF
CDR3nt: TGCGCCAGCAGCTCCACCGGGACAGGGAATTGGGAAGCTTTCTTT
j_gene: TRBJ1-1
d_gene: TRBD1
v_gene: TRBV5-1
abundance: NA

CDR3aa: CASKTDYSNQPQHF
CDR3nt: TGTGCCAGCAAAACGGATTATAGCAATCAGCCCCAGCATTTT
j_gene: TRBJ1-5
d_gene: NA
v_gene: TRBV2
abundance: NA

CDR3aa: CAISGGQGSLNEQFF
CDR3nt: TGTGCCATCAGTGGGGGACAGGGTTCCCTCAATGAGCAGTTCTTC
j_gene: TRBJ2-1
d_gene: TRBD1
v_gene: TRBV10-3
abundance: NA

CDR3aa: CSVATGRGTEAFF
CDR3nt: TGCAGCGTTGCGACAGGGAGGGGCACTGAAGCTTTCTTT
j_gene: TRBJ1-1
d_gene: TRBD1
v_gene: TRBV29-1
abundance: NA

CDR3aa: CASRPNGNTEAFF
CDR3nt: TGTGCCAGCAGACCCAACGGGAACACTGAAGCTTTCTTT
j_gene: TRBJ1-1
d_gene: NA
v_gene: TRBV6-1
abundance: NA

CDR3aa: CASSESLAGNEQFF
CDR3nt: TGTGCCAGCAGTGAGTCCTTAGCAGGCAATGAGCAGTTCTTC
j_gene: TRBJ2-1
d_gene: NA
v_gene: TRBV2
abundance: NA

CDR3aa: CASTRTGFMNTEAFF
CDR3nt: TGTGCCAGCACTCGGACAGGATTCATGAACACTGAAGCTTTCTTT
j_gene: TRBJ1-1
d_gene: TRBD1
v_gene: TRBV27
abundance: NA

CDR3aa: CATSRVDRGYGYTF
CDR3nt: TGTGCCACCAGCAGAGTGGACAGGGGCTATGGCTACACCTTC
j_gene: TRBJ1-2
d_gene: TRBD1
v_gene: TRBV15
abundance: NA

CDR3aa: CASSLGGANQPQHF
CDR3nt: TGTGCCAGCAGCTTGGGAGGGGCCAATCAGCCCCAGCATTTT
j_gene: TRBJ1-5
d_gene: NA
v_gene: TRBV5-8
abundance: NA

CDR3aa: CASSHSSASPEQFF
CDR3nt: TGTGCCAGCAGCCACTCCTCTGCGTCGCCGGAGCAGTTCTTC
j_gene: TRBJ2-1
d_gene: NA
v_gene: TRBV11-3
abundance: NA

CDR3aa: CASSFRVTDTQYF
CDR3nt: TGTGCCAGCAGTTTTAGGGTAACAGATACGCAGTATTTT
j_gene: TRBJ2-3
d_gene: NA
v_gene: TRBV6-5
abundance: NA

CDR3aa: CSVGLNTDTQYF
CDR3nt: TGCAGCGTTGGCCTCAACACAGATACGCAGTATTTT
j_gene: TRBJ2-3
d_gene: NA
v_gene: TRBV29-1
abundance: NA

CDR3aa: CASSVDITIGRTQYF
CDR3nt: TGTGCCAGCAGCGTAGATATAACTATCGGGCGGACCCAGTACTTC
j_gene: TRBJ2-5
d_gene: NA
v_gene: TRBV9
abundance: once

CDR3aa: CASSQANSHYGYTF
CDR3nt: TGCGCCAGCAGCCAAGCTAACAGTCACTATGGCTACACCTTC
j_gene: TRBJ1-2
d_gene: NA
v_gene: TRBV4-3
abundance: NA

CDR3aa: CAWSPGVGGYTF
CDR3nt: TGTGCCTGGAGTCCAGGGGTCGGCGGCTACACCTTC
j_gene: TRBJ1-2
d_gene: NA
v_gene: TRBV30
abundance: NA

CDR3aa: CASSYSGGTDTQYF
CDR3nt: TGTGCCAGCAGTTACTCAGGGGGCACAGATACGCAGTATTTT
j_gene: TRBJ2-3
d_gene: NA
v_gene: TRBV6-5
abundance: NA

CDR3aa: CASSLAGGRSSMLAFF
CDR3nt: TGTGCCAGCAGCTTAGCGGGTGGCAGGTCCTCCATGCTAGCTTTCTTT
j_gene: TRBJ1-1
d_gene: NA
v_gene: TRBV7-9
abundance: once

CDR3aa: CASSDRENSPLHF
CDR3nt: TGTGCCAGCAGTGACAGGGAAAATTCACCCCTCCACTTT
j_gene: TRBJ1-6
d_gene: NA
v_gene: TRBV6-1
abundance: few

CDR3aa: CASSEVADTIYF
CDR3nt: TGTGCCAGCAGTGAAGTCGCGGACACCATATATTTT
j_gene: TRBJ1-3
d_gene: NA
v_gene: TRBV6-1
abundance: NA

CDR3aa: CASSRSLSGYEQYF
CDR3nt: TGCGCCAGCAGCCGGTCCCTGAGTGGCTACGAGCAGTACTTC
j_gene: TRBJ2-7
d_gene: NA
v_gene: TRBV4-3
abundance: NA

CDR3aa: CASSSFGPDEKLFF
CDR3nt: TGTGCCAGCTCCTCGTTTGGGCCGGATGAAAAACTGTTTTTT
j_gene: TRBJ1-4
d_gene: NA
v_gene: TRBV18
abundance: NA

CDR3aa: CAGGVAGVLGDTQYF
CDR3nt: TGTGCCGGAGGAGTAGCGGGAGTATTAGGAGATACGCAGTATTTT
j_gene: TRBJ2-3
d_gene: TRBD2
v_gene: TRBV30
abundance: few

CDR3aa: CASSMARQVSRTEAFF
CDR3nt: TGTGCCAGTAGTATGGCGCGACAGGTTTCGAGGACTGAAGCTTTCTTT
j_gene: TRBJ1-1
d_gene: NA
v_gene: TRBV19
abundance: NA

CDR3aa: CATSPEGRGYQPQHF
CDR3nt: TGTGCCACCTCCCCTGAGGGACGAGGCTATCAGCCCCAGCATTTT
j_gene: TRBJ1-5
d_gene: NA
v_gene: TRBV19
abundance: NA